This T cell receptor (beta chain) was sequenced in a study of blood T cell repertoires in COVID-19. As for the study in general: Some COVID-19 samples were acute and others convalescent; all came from the United States, Italy and Spain. Sources were T cells, B-cell-depleted T cells, or PBMCs; the material itself was cDNA or gDNA.

This CDR3 comprises 14 residues. Germline CDR1 reads MDHEN; CDR2 reads SYDVKM. The V and J ends lost 2 bases and 5 bases respectively, with 10 bases between them. In the source study's methods: The authors estimated nucleated cell counts from reference gene primer amplification. Sequencing used immunoSEQ multiplex PCR; TCRdb keeps in-frame clones, though not all of them. V and J calls and clone size come straight from that table; D and trimming were deduced from the DNA. The sample lists a few hundred thousand clones, less than 85% occurring once. V gene TRBV28 combines with J gene TRBJ1-5, with a possible D match to TRBD1 (6 bases). Sequencing was performed on peripheral blood. This TCR was recovered from a young woman with acute or convalescent COVID-19. For the CDR3, the DNA is TGTGCCAGCAGTTTAGGACAGCTATATCAGCCCCAGCATTTT. It yields the protein CASSLGQLYQPQHF.